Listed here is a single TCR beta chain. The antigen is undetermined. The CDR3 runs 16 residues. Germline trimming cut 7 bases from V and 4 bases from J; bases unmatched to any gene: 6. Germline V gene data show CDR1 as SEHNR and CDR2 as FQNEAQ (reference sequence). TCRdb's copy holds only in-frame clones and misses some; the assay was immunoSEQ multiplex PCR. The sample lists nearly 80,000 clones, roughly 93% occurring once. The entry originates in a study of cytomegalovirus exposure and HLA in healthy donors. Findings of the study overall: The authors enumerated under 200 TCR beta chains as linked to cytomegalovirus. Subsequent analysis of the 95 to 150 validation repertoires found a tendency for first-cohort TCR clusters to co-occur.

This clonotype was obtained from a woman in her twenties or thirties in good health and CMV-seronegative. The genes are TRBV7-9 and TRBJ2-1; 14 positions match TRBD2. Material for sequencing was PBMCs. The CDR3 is CASTGLAGAGYNEQFF. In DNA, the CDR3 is TGTGCCAGCACGGGACTAGCGGGAGCTGGGTACAATGAGCAGTTCTTC.